The 3 T cell receptor beta chains given below trace back to one sample, sequenced in a study of T cell repertoires in cytomegalovirus infection. TCRdb analysed the reads with MiXCR anew, one entry per CDR3 protein. The table records 650,000 to 900,000 distinct CDR3 sequences, about 30% of them present only once. No antigen has been identified for these receptors. The sequences come from cultured CD8+ T cells from PBMCs, collected from culture after CMV antigen stimulation. The receptors were sampled from a human donor in good health (CMV status not recorded). Some clones in this sample may be carry-over from other donors' samples.

The genes are TRBV12-5 and TRBJ1-5; D ambiguous. V was trimmed by 2 bases and J by 0 bases, leaving 8 bases between them. Germline CDR1 is LGHNT and CDR2 is FRNRAP. This CDR3 has 15 residues. The CDR3 is CASGLWSYSNQPQHF. For the CDR3, the DNA is TGTGCTAGTGGTTTGTGGAGCTATAGCAATCAGCCCCAGCATTTT.

V gene TRBV12-2 combines with J gene TRBJ2-3; TRBD2, as called in the table, went unchecked against the DNA. TRBV12-2 is labeled a pseudogene. This CDR3 is 15 amino acids long. The CDR3 DNA follows: TGTGCAAGTCGCCCCAGACTAGCGGGGACCAATACGCAGTATTTT. It specifies CASRPRLAGTNTQYF.

The chain joins TRBV6-6 to TRBJ1-1, with D possibly TRBD1 on 6 matching bases. In germline, CDR1 is MNHNY, CDR2 SVGAGI (reference sequence). V lost 0 bases and J lost 1, with 9 bases in between. This CDR3 is 15 amino acids long. CDR3 in DNA: TGTGCCAGCAGTTACTCAATGACAGGGAACACTGAAGCTTTCTTT. Translation gives CASSYSMTGNTEAFF.